A selection of T cell receptor beta chains follows, all from one sample in a study of patients and donors after allogeneic stem cell transplantation. A single record per CDR3 protein comes from TCRdb applying MiXCR to the RT-PCR reads. Of fewer than 75,000 distinct CDR3 sequences detected, about 14% appear once; the ten largest clones hold under 40%. The sample was blood, either unsorted or a sorted T cell fraction (not recorded which). The receptors stem from a human donor who was either an allogeneic HSCT recipient or a stem cell or donor lymphocyte infusion donor (not recorded which). It is not recorded whose cells these are; they may come from a transplant donor. Both conserved end residues are part of each CDR3. A D gene is named only where the DNA matches it firmly. The size entry is marked missing in some rows and otherwise reads once, few, many or a size class.

j_call: TRBJ1-2
v_call: TRBV12-3/TRBV12-4
clone_size: many
d_call: -
cdr3_nt: TGTGCCAGCAGTCCCGGGCGCGATAACTATGGCTACACCTTC
cdr3_aa: CASSPGRDNYGYTF

j_call: TRBJ2-6
v_call: TRBV5-1
clone_size: few
d_call: -
cdr3_nt: TGCGCCAGCAGCCCCGGACTGTACTCTGGGGCCAACGTCCTGACTTTC
cdr3_aa: CASSPGLYSGANVLTF

j_call: TRBJ2-7
v_call: TRBV20-1
clone_size: few
d_call: TRBD2
cdr3_nt: TGCAGTGCTAGCGCGCTAGCGGTCTCCTACGAGCAGTACTTC
cdr3_aa: CSASALAVSYEQYF

j_call: TRBJ2-5
v_call: TRBV12-3/TRBV12-4
clone_size: -
d_call: -
cdr3_nt: TGTGCCAGCAGTAGCCCCGACGAGCTTGAGACCCAGTACTTC
cdr3_aa: CASSSPDELETQYF

j_call: TRBJ1-5
v_call: TRBV5-8
clone_size: many
d_call: TRBD1
cdr3_nt: TGTGCCAGCAGCTTGGGGGACAGAACTTATAGCAATCAGCCCCAGCATTTT
cdr3_aa: CASSLGDRTYSNQPQHF

j_call: TRBJ2-2
v_call: TRBV12-3/TRBV12-4
clone_size: -
d_call: -
cdr3_nt: TGTGCCAGCAGCAAATTGCTGTTCGGGATGGCCGGGGAGCTGTTTTTT
cdr3_aa: CASSKLLFGMAGELFF

j_call: TRBJ2-7
v_call: TRBV3-1
clone_size: -
d_call: -
cdr3_nt: TGTGCCAGCAGCCAGGGGGTAAACTACGAGCAGTACTTC
cdr3_aa: CASSQGVNYEQYF

j_call: TRBJ2-1
v_call: TRBV7-6
clone_size: -
d_call: -
cdr3_nt: TGTGCCAGCAGCTTGGGAGGGGGCACCTACAATGAGCAGTTCTTC
cdr3_aa: CASSLGGGTYNEQFF

j_call: TRBJ2-7
v_call: TRBV18
clone_size: -
d_call: -
cdr3_nt: TGTGCCAGCTCACCCTCACGCGGGGAAAGCAGAGGGTCGGGAGAGCAGTACTTC
cdr3_aa: CASSPSRGESRGSGEQYF

j_call: TRBJ2-7
v_call: TRBV29-1
clone_size: -
d_call: -
cdr3_nt: TGCAGCGTCCAAACAGGGCTAGAGTGTGTCTACGAGCAGTACTTC
cdr3_aa: CSVQTGLECVYEQYF

j_call: TRBJ2-5
v_call: TRBV12-3/TRBV12-4
clone_size: many
d_call: -
cdr3_nt: TGTGCCAGCAGTTTAGGGTTGGGGACACAGGCATACTTC
cdr3_aa: CASSLGLGTQAYF

j_call: TRBJ1-1
v_call: TRBV25-1
clone_size: many
d_call: -
cdr3_nt: TGTGCCAGCAGTGCAGGAGAGAACACTGAAGCTTTCTTT
cdr3_aa: CASSAGENTEAFF

j_call: TRBJ2-1
v_call: TRBV11-2
clone_size: few
d_call: -
cdr3_nt: TGTGCCAGCAGCTTAGCTCAGCCCCACCCTTACAATGAGCAGTTCTTC
cdr3_aa: CASSLAQPHPYNEQFF

j_call: TRBJ1-4
v_call: TRBV28
clone_size: few
d_call: -
cdr3_nt: TGTGCCAGCAGTTTGAACAGATTTCGGGGAGTGGATGAAAAACTGTTTTTT
cdr3_aa: CASSLNRFRGVDEKLFF

j_call: TRBJ2-7
v_call: TRBV7-9
clone_size: -
d_call: -
cdr3_nt: TGTGCCAGCAGCGATACATCTGACGAGCAGTACTTC
cdr3_aa: CASSDTSDEQYF

j_call: TRBJ2-1
v_call: TRBV12-3/TRBV12-4
clone_size: -
d_call: -
cdr3_nt: TGTGCCAGCAGTTTCCCGGTCGGGGGAGAGCAGTTCTTC
cdr3_aa: CASSFPVGGEQFF

j_call: TRBJ2-1
v_call: TRBV27
clone_size: -
d_call: -
cdr3_nt: TGTGCCAGCAGTTTAGAGATTACAGGGAATTACTACAATGAGCAGTTCTTC
cdr3_aa: CASSLEITGNYYNEQFF

j_call: TRBJ2-6
v_call: TRBV20-1
clone_size: few
d_call: -
cdr3_nt: TGCAGTGCTACCCGCCCAGACTCTGGGGCCAACGTCCTGACTTTC
cdr3_aa: CSATRPDSGANVLTF